A selection of T cell receptor beta chains follows, all from one sample in a study of shared clonotypes between healthy human individuals. The assay was immunoSEQ multiplex PCR, and TCRdb's table has in-frame clones only and misses some. The table lists about 2.4 million clones, roughly 93% of them singletons. Material: naive CD4+ T cells from PBMCs. The receptors derive from a man younger than 35 in good health. Some clones in this sample may be carry-over from other donors' samples. The CDR3 runs from the conserved cysteine through the conserved F or W. D genes are given only for firm matches. Not every row has a clone size; where given, it reads once, few, many or a size class.

v_gene	j_gene	d_gene	abundance	CDR3aa	CDR3nt
TRBV7-9	TRBJ2-3	.	.	CASSLGRLDTQYF	TGTGCCAGCAGCTTAGGGAGATTGGATACGCAGTATTTT
TRBV19	TRBJ2-6	TRBD1	once	CASRGQGAVGANVLTF	TGTGCCAGTAGAGGACAGGGGGCGGTTGGGGCCAACGTCCTGACTTTC
TRBV7-6	TRBJ1-3	.	.	CASSSIQGNTIYF	TGTGCCAGCAGTTCGATACAGGGAAACACCATATATTTT
TRBV5-1	TRBJ2-5	.	.	CASSLETYQETQYF	TGCGCCAGCAGCTTGGAGACCTACCAAGAGACCCAGTACTTC
TRBV5-5	TRBJ2-2	.	.	CASSFNTPGELFF	TGTGCCAGCAGCTTCAATACGCCCGGGGAGCTGTTTTTT
TRBV28	TRBJ1-4	.	.	CASSLQPTNEKLFF	TGTGCCAGCAGTTTGCAGCCAACTAATGAAAAACTGTTTTTT
TRBV19	TRBJ1-5	TRBD1	.	CASADRGLVQPQHF	TGTGCCAGTGCGGACAGGGGGCTTGTTCAGCCCCAGCATTTT
TRBV28	TRBJ2-7	.	.	CASSPVRVHEQYF	TGTGCCAGCAGCCCCGTTCGGGTCCACGAGCAGTACTTC
TRBV2	TRBJ1-3	.	.	CASSDWGHFSGNTIYF	TGTGCCAGCAGTGATTGGGGACACTTCTCTGGAAACACCATATATTTT
TRBV11-3	TRBJ2-3	.	.	CASSLQSGTDTQYF	TGTGCCAGCAGCTTACAGTCGGGGACAGATACGCAGTATTTT
TRBV18	TRBJ2-5	TRBD2	.	CASSPERGGETQYF	TGTGCCAGCTCACCCGAGCGGGGAGGCGAGACCCAGTACTTC
TRBV5-6	TRBJ2-5	.	.	CASSSDGETQYF	TGTGCCAGCAGTTCGGACGGAGAGACCCAGTACTTC
TRBV7-9	TRBJ1-5	.	.	CASSIYGRGYSNQPQHF	TGTGCCAGCAGCATATACGGTAGGGGCTATAGCAATCAGCCCCAGCATTTT
TRBV7-9	TRBJ1-1	TRBD1	once	CASSTTGGTEAFF	TGTGCCAGCAGCACTACAGGGGGCACTGAAGCTTTCTTT
TRBV19	TRBJ1-5	TRBD1	.	CASSIRDRTNHLSNQPQHF	TGTGCCAGTAGTATAAGGGACAGGACCAACCATCTTAGCAATCAGCCCCAGCATTTT
TRBV6-1	TRBJ2-7	.	.	CASEAEPEQYF	TGTGCCAGCGAGGCCGAACCCGAGCAGTACTTC
TRBV11-3	TRBJ2-3	TRBD2	.	CASSLEAGVGTDTQYF	TGTGCCAGCAGCTTAGAAGCGGGAGTCGGGACAGATACGCAGTATTTT
TRBV2	TRBJ2-2	TRBD1	.	CASSRQGLNTGELFF	TGTGCCAGCAGTCGACAGGGGCTCAACACCGGGGAGCTGTTTTTT
TRBV4-2	TRBJ2-3	TRBD2	few	CASSRTSGSTDTQYF	TGTGCCAGCAGCCGGACTAGCGGGAGCACAGATACGCAGTATTTT
TRBV19	TRBJ2-5	.	.	CASSILLAVKETQYF	TGTGCCAGTAGTATCCTTTTAGCGGTAAAAGAGACCCAGTACTTC
TRBV4-1	TRBJ2-7	TRBD1	.	CASSRLGQVTFEEQYF	TGCGCCAGCAGCCGGTTGGGACAGGTGACCTTTGAGGAGCAGTACTTC
TRBV19	TRBJ2-1	TRBD2	.	CASSGPTSVRVNEQFF	TGTGCCAGTAGTGGCCCGACTAGCGTGAGGGTCAATGAGCAGTTCTTC
TRBV6-6	TRBJ2-5	.	.	CASSYSGLPGSETQYF	TGTGCCAGCAGTTACTCGGGGCTGCCAGGATCTGAGACCCAGTACTTC
TRBV11-2	TRBJ1-5	.	.	CASSLDGGQPQHF	TGTGCCAGCAGCTTAGATGGGGGACAGCCCCAGCATTTT